Each of the 22 T cell receptor beta chains below was sequenced from the same sample in a study of Graves' ophthalmopathy and Graves' hyperthyroidism (dated by TCRdb to 2016 to 2019). Sequenced on an Illumina HiSeq 2000. For repertoire sequencing, the TCR beta CDR3 regions were amplified from RNA transcripts. The first round was an RT-PCR using HTBI primers with the Qiagen OneStep RT-PCR kit, and this first round was followed by a second-round multiplex PCR, then size selection and purification. TCRdb itself trimmed the public reads at Q25 with fastp, ran MiXCR and retained productive beta chains. One record per CDR3 amino acid sequence lists the most common genes and DNA. The sample data list around 1.1 million distinct CDR3 sequences, and less than 45% of these were observed just once. The ten largest make up around 10% of the sample. The sequenced material came from peripheral blood or thyroid tissue (not recorded which). These TCRs come from an adult man with Graves' hyperthyroidism.

This rearrangement joins TRBV12-3 or TRBV12-4 to TRBJ2-7; no clear D gene. This CDR3 is 13 amino acids long. Trimming removed 5 bases at V and 2 bases at J, with 10 bases between. The CDR3 sequence is CASSTDWTYEQYF. The CDR3 nucleotides read TGTGCCAGCAGTACCGACTGGACCTACGAGCAGTACTTC.

V is TRBV12-3 or TRBV12-4 and J is TRBJ2-7; 7 bases align to TRBD1. The CDR3 totals 14 residues. Unmatched junction bases numbered 5, after V lost 4 bases and J lost 2 bases. CDR3 DNA: TGTGCCAGCAGTTCCGGGGACAGTACCTACGAGCAGTACTTC. It codes for CASSSGDSTYEQYF.

This rearrangement joins TRBV15 to TRBJ1-2; D unresolved. V lost 4 bases and J lost 12, with 21 bases in between. The CDR3 extends over 14 amino acids. Looked up from germline, CDR1 is LNHNV and CDR2 is YYDKDF (reference sequence). This chain's CDR3 is CATSIGPPFSGNTF. The CDR3 DNA sequence: TGTGCCACCAGCATCGGCCCTCCGTTCTCTGGAAACACCTTC.

This clonotype appeared a few times. V is TRBV6-5 and J is TRBJ1-1; tentative D call: TRBD1 (5 bases). Germline-derived CDR1 and CDR2 are MNHEY and SVGAGI. This CDR3 is built from 16 residues. Trimming left V 0 bases short and J 1 base short, with 12 bases between. This CDR3 reads CASSYSHGTQNTEAFF. The CDR3 nucleotides read TGTGCCAGCAGTTACTCCCACGGGACTCAGAACACTGAAGCTTTCTTT.

The V and J genes are TRBV12-3 or TRBV12-4 and TRBJ1-3, with 8 bases lining up with TRBD1. This CDR3 is 14 amino acids long. V dropped 6 bases and J dropped 4; count of bases not matched to a gene: 5. The CDR3 DNA sequence: TGTGCCAGCAGCCGAGCAGGGGGCGGAAACACCATATATTTT. Translating gives CASSRAGGGNTIYF.

This clonotype appeared many times. CDR3 loop: CATSESGQGAVEETQYF. CDR3 coding DNA: TGTGCCACCAGTGAGTCTGGACAGGGGGCGGTTGAAGAGACCCAGTACTTC. The chain recombines TRBV24-1 with TRBJ2-5, with 11 bases lining up with TRBD1. Germline CDR1 reads KGHDR; CDR2 reads SFDVKD. The CDR3 contains 17 residues. V shed 4 bases, J shed 3 bases, and the junction held 9 bases outside the gene matches.

The table lists this clonotype with a count of one. This chain links TRBV20-1 with TRBJ1-6; unclear D gene. Germline V lookup: CDR1 DFQATT, CDR2 SNEGSKA (reference sequence). The CDR3 has 14 residues. Trimming shortened V by 6 bases and J by 4 bases, and 13 bases separated the two germline ends. This CDR3 is CSAVVGDYNSPLHF. In DNA, the CDR3 is TGCAGTGCCGTTGTCGGAGATTATAATTCACCCCTCCACTTT.

This clonotype was counted many times. The chain uses TRBV7-9 and TRBJ2-5; the D is unclear. Germline V gene data show CDR1 as SEHNR and CDR2 as FQNEAQ (reference sequence). The CDR3 loop spans 12 amino acids. V was trimmed by 8 bases and J by 5 bases, leaving 12 bases between them. The CDR3 region is CASAEVPETQYF. CDR3 coding DNA: TGTGCCAGCGCAGAGGTCCCGGAGACCCAGTACTTC.

The chain employs TRBV10-3 and TRBJ2-7; the D is unclear. Germline V gene lookup returns CDR1 ENHRY and CDR2 SYGVKD. V was trimmed by 2 bases and J by 2 bases, leaving 7 bases between them. The CDR3 spans 13 residues. CDR3 sequence (DNA): TGTGCCATCAGTGAGGGTGGGACCTACGAGCAGTACTTC. This codes for CAISEGGTYEQYF.

The J gene is TRBJ1-3, the V gene TRBV9; D is unclear. Germline lookup yields CDR1 SGDLS and CDR2 YYNGEE. This CDR3 spans 16 amino acids. Trimming left V 5 bases short and J 0 bases short, with 15 bases between. Written as DNA, the CDR3 is TGTGCCAGCAGTACCGGATCAGCAAACTCTGGAAACACCATATATTTT. It encodes CASSTGSANSGNTIYF.

This clonotype was picked up many times. This chain uses TRBV29-1 with TRBJ1-2; D unclear. Trimming left V 6 bases short and J 9 bases short, with 14 bases between. The CDR3 spans 11 residues. Per the germline V gene, CDR1 is SQVTM and CDR2 is ANQGSEA. This chain's CDR3 is CSVLYSGCYTF. CDR3 sequence (DNA): TGCAGCGTGTTATACTCGGGATGCTACACCTTC.

The chain employs TRBV10-2 and TRBJ2-7, with 7 bases identical to TRBD2. Germline assignment: CDR1 WSHSY and CDR2 SAAADI. Germline trimming cut 4 bases from V and 2 bases from J; bases unmatched to any gene: 8. This CDR3 contains 15 residues. The CDR3 DNA sequence: TGCGCCAGCAGTGCCGAGCGGGACGGACCCTACGAGCAGTACTTC. Translating it yields CASSAERDGPYEQYF.

This clonotype showed up many times. The chain recombines TRBV20-1 with TRBJ2-5; D unresolved. The V end lost 6 bases, the J end lost 5 bases, and 19 bases lay between the germline ends. Looked up from germline, CDR1 is DFQATT and CDR2 is SNEGSKA (reference sequence). This CDR3 comprises 14 residues. The CDR3 DNA reads TGCAGTGCACGCCTGACGCATACCCTGGAGACCCAGTACTTC. This gives the protein CSARLTHTLETQYF.

In its sample, this clonotype was seen once. V and J are TRBV5-1 and TRBJ2-7, with D possibly matching TRBD2 (5 bases). Germline CDR1 and CDR2: SGHRS and YFSETQ. V was shortened by 4 bases and J by 3 bases, with 14 bases between the two germline ends. The CDR3 extends over 14 amino acids. CDR3 residues: CASSPDLTSYEQYF. DNA for the CDR3: TGCGCCAGCAGCCCGGATCTAACTAGCTACGAGCAGTACTTC. Filled out from reference TRBV5-1 and TRBJ2-7, the complete variable domain reads KAGVTQTPRYLIKTRGQQVTLSCSPISGHRSVSWYQQTPGQGLQFLFEYFSETQRNKGNFPGRFSGRQFSNSRSEMNVSTLELGDSALYLCASSPDLTSYEQYFGPGTRLTVT.

This clonotype was seen only once. The rearrangement joins TRBV6-1 to TRBJ1-5, with 7 bases matching TRBD1. J lost 6 bases, V lost 6 bases, and 8 bases had no gene match. The CDR3 contains 14 residues. Germline CDR1 reads MNHNS; CDR2 reads SASEGT. The DNA of the CDR3 is TGTGCCAGCAGGTTCCGGCAGGGGGGTCAGCCCCAGCATTTT. Amino acids: CASRFRQGGQPQHF.

The chain combines TRBV29-1 with TRBJ2-7, with 7 bases that match TRBD1. This CDR3 contains 13 residues. V dropped 8 bases and J dropped 1; count of bases not matched to a gene: 8. Germline CDR1 is SQVTM and CDR2 is ANQGSEA. The CDR3 loop is CSSFTGDSYEQYF. Here the CDR3 DNA reads TGCAGCAGTTTTACAGGGGATTCCTACGAGCAGTACTTC.

This clonotype was recorded many times. The chain recombines TRBV20-1 with TRBJ1-2; D possibly corresponds to TRBD1 (5 bases). This CDR3 region has 19 residues. The germline V and J ends were trimmed by 0 bases and 0 bases, with 23 bases remaining between them. Germline-derived CDR1 and CDR2 are DFQATT and SNEGSKA (reference sequence). The CDR3 sequence: CSARDQGREGPVTNYGYTF. The DNA for the CDR3 is TGCAGTGCTAGAGATCAGGGTCGGGAAGGACCCGTCACTAACTATGGCTACACCTTC.

This clonotype was counted a few times. The V and J genes are TRBV12-3 or TRBV12-4 and TRBJ1-2; D unresolved. V was pared by 5 bases and J by 5 bases, with 21 bases between. This CDR3 contains 16 residues. The CDR3: CASSRLARALGYGYTF. The CDR3 region has the DNA TGTGCCAGCAGTCGTCTTGCTCGGGCCCTCGGTTATGGCTACACCTTC.

CDR3 sequence (DNA): TGTGCCAGCAGCTCGGGTGAAGCGTCCGGCTACACCTTC. Translating it yields CASSSGEASGYTF. The genes are TRBV7-9 and TRBJ1-2; D not certain. This CDR3 is 13 amino acids long. Trimming took off 4 bases at V and 8 bases at J, with 14 bases between the two ends. The V gene's germline CDR1 is SEHNR and CDR2 FQNEAQ (reference sequence).

In its sample, this clonotype was seen once. A clone one base away is much larger, so this may be a read error. CDR3 nucleotides: TGTGCCATCAGTTCCAGGACGGCCGGGGGTGGCTACACCTTC. Amino acid sequence: CAISSRTAGGGYTF. The rearrangement joins TRBV10-3 to TRBJ1-2, with a tentative D call TRBD1 (5 bases). The CDR3 contains 14 residues. Trimming took off 5 bases at V and 7 bases at J, with 17 bases between the two ends. The germline V gene has CDR1 ENHRY and CDR2 SYGVKD.

The chain recombines TRBV25-1 with TRBJ1-6; no definite D call. Germline V gives CDR1 MGHDK, CDR2 SYGVNS. The CDR3 is 18 amino acids. V gave up 2 bases and J gave up 0 bases, with 14 bases separating them. The CDR3 here is CASSEVIEGSSYNSPLHF. The CDR3 region has the DNA TGTGCCAGCAGTGAAGTCATCGAGGGAAGCTCCTATAATTCACCCCTCCACTTT.

This clonotype has at least ten counts. The rearrangement links TRBV19 to TRBJ2-7; 11 positions match TRBD1. J was trimmed by 4 bases and V by 9 bases; bases with no gene match: 11. The CDR3 consists of 15 residues. Per germline, CDR1 LNHDA and CDR2 SQIVND (reference sequence). The CDR3 region is CASRQGQGARYEQYF. For the CDR3, the DNA is TGTGCCAGCAGACAAGGACAGGGGGCGAGGTACGAGCAGTACTTC.